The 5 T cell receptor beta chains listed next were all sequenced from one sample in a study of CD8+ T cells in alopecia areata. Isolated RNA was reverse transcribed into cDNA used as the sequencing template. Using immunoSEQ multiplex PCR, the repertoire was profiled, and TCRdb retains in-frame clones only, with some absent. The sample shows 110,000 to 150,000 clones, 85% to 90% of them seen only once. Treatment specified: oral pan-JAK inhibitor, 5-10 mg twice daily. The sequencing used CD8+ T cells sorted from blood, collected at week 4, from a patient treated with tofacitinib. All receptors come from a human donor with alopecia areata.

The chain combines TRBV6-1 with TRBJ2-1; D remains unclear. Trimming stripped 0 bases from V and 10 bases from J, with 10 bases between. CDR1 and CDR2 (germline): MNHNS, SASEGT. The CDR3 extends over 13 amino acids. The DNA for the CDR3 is TGTGCCAGCAGTGAAGCCCTACCCTCGGAGCAGTTCTTC. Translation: CASSEALPSEQFF.

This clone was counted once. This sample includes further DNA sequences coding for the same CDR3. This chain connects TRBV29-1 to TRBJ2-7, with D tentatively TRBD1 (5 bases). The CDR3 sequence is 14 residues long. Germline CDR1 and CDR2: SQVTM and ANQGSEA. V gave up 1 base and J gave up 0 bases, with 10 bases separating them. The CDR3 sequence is CSVEGRQGSYEQYF. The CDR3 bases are TGCAGCGTTGAAGGTCGTCAGGGCTCCTACGAGCAGTACTTC.

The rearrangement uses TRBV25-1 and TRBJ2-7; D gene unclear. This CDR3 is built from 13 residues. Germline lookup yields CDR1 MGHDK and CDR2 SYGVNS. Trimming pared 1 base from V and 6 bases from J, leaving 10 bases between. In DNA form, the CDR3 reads TGTGCCAGCAGTGAATTCGTGGTGATCGAGCAGTACTTC. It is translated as CASSEFVVIEQYF.

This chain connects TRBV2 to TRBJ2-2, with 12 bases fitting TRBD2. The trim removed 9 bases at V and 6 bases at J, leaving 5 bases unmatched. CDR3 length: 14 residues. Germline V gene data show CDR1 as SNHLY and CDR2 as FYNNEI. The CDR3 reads CASETSGRSGELFF. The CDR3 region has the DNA TGTGCCAGTGAGACTAGCGGGAGATCCGGGGAGCTGTTTTTT.

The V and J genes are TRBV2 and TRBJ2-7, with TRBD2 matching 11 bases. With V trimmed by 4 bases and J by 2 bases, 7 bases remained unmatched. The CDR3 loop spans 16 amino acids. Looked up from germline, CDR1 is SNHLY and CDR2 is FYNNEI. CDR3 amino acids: CASSGDLAGGPYEQYF. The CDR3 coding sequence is TGTGCCAGCAGTGGGGATCTAGCGGGAGGCCCCTACGAGCAGTACTTC.